The present T cell receptor beta chain was sequenced within a study of CD8 T cells in ankylosing spondylitis. Study-wide results and caveats: Reports say disease-linked clones showed up significantly more in matched ankylosing spondylitis synovial fluid. Blood of patients with ankylosing spondylitis appeared to be characterized by a TCR beta motif of several highly homologous variants.

CDR1 is LGHNA, CDR2 YSLEER, per germline. This CDR3 is 14 amino acids long. This clonotype was observed once. Its specificity is not known. The germline gene is not matched at one end of the junction; a read error may be the cause. In TCRdb, the 5' RACE reads were re-called with MiXCR into one record per CDR3 protein. The table shows a few hundred thousand distinct CDR3 sequences, with more than 20% occurring only once. The source material was blood, either unsorted or a sorted T cell fraction (not recorded which). The rearrangement links TRBV4-3 to TRBJ1-1; D gene unclear. The sequence was collected from a male donor with ankylosing spondylitis. CDR3 protein: CASSQASVPRPEVF. Written as DNA, the CDR3 is TGCGCCAGCAGCCAAGCATCCGTCCCTCGGCCGGAAGTTTTT.